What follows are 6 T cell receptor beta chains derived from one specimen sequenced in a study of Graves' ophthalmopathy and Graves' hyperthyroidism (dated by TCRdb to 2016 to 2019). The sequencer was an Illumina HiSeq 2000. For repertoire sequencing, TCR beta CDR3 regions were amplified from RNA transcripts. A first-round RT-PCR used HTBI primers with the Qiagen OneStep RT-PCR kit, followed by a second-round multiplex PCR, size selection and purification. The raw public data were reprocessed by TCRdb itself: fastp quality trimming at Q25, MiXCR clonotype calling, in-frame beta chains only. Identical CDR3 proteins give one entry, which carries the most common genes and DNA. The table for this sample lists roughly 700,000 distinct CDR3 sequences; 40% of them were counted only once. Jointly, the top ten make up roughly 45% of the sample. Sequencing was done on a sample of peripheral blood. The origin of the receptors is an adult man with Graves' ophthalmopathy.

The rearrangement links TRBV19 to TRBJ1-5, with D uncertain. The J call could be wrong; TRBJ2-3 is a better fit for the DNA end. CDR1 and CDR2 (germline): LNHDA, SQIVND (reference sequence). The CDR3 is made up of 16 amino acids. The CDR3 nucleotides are TGTGCCAGTAGTATAAGTGCGTGGGCAGGAACAGATACGCAGTATTTT. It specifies CASSISAWAGTDTQYF.

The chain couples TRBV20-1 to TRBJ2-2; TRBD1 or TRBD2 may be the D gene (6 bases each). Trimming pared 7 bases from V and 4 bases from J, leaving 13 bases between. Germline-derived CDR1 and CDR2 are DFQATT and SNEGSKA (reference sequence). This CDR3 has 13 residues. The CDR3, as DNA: TGCAGTGGCTCGGAGGGGGGCACCGGGGAGCTGTTTTTT. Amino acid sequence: CSGSEGGTGELFF.

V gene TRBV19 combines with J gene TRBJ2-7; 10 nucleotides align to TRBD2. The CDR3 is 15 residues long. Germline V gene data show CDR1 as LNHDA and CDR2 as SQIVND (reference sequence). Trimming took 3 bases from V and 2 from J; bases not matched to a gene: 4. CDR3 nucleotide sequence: TGTGCCAGTAGTATGGGGACTAGCGCAACCTACGAGCAGTACTTC. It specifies CASSMGTSATYEQYF.

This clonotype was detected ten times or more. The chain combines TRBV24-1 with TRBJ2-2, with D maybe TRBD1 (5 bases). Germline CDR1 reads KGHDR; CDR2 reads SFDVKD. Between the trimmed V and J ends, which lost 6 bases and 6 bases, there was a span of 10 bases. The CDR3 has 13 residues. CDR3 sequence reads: CATSPGPSGELFF. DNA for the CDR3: TGTGCCACCAGTCCAGGGCCCTCCGGGGAGCTGTTTTTT.

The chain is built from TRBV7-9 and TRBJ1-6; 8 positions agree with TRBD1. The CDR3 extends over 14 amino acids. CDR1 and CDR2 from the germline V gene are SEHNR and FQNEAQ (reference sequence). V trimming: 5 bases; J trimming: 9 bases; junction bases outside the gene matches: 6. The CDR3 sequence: CASSARTGLSPLHF. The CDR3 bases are TGTGCCAGCAGCGCTCGGACAGGGCTTTCACCCCTCCACTTT.

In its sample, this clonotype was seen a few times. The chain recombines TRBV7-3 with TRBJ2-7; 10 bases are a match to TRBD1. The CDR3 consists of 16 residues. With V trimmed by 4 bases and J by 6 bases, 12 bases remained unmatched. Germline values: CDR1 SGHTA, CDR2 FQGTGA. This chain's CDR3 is CASSSRTGTGEAEQYF. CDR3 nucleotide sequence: TGTGCCAGCAGCTCTCGGACCGGGACAGGGGAAGCCGAGCAGTACTTC.